The clone carrying this TCR beta chain was seen a few times. The record originates from a study of cytomegalovirus exposure and HLA in healthy donors. The study ran its PCR with 60 Vbeta and 13 Jbeta primers. Libraries were prepared by immunoSEQ multiplex PCR; TCRdb keeps only in-frame clonotypes and omits some of them. The sample holds around 110,000 clones, 55% to 65% seen once. The CDR3 runs to 12 residues. With 5 bases removed from V and 6 bases from J, the gap between germline ends came to 7 bases. Germline V gives CDR1 LGHNA, CDR2 YSLEER. The sequence came from a middle-aged woman in good health and CMV-seropositive. The gene calls are TRBV4-3 and TRBJ2-2; unclear D gene. Sequences were obtained from PBMCs. CDR3 protein: CASSRGSGELFF. For the CDR3, the DNA is TGCGCCAGCAGCAGAGGATCCGGGGAGCTGTTTTTT.